A selection of T cell receptor beta chains follows, all from one sample in a study of T cells in Graves' hyperthyroidism and ophthalmopathy. One entry per CDR3 protein results from TCRdb running MiXCR on the multiplex PCR reads. The table records around 420,000 distinct CDR3 sequences, 15% to 18% of them present only once. Sequenced: blood. The source of these receptors is a woman aged 18-30 years with Graves' hyperthyroidism. The CDR3 runs from the conserved cysteine through the conserved F or W. A D gene is named only where the DNA matches it firmly. Some rows mark clone size as missing; the rest say once, few, many or name a class of expanded clone.

d_call j_call v_call clone_size cdr3_nt cdr3_aa
. TRBJ1-2 TRBV11-2 many TGTGCCAGCAGCCGTGATTCAGGGGACCATGGCTACACCTTC CASSRDSGDHGYTF
. TRBJ1-2 TRBV29-1 few TGCAGCGTTCTGGGCGCGGGGGTTTATGGCTACACCTTC CSVLGAGVYGYTF
TRBD1 TRBJ2-1 TRBV7-9 many TGTGCCAGCAGCCTCCTGACAGGGGGCGGGGAGCAGTTCTTC CASSLLTGGGEQFF
. TRBJ2-3 TRBV15 few TGTGCCACCAGCAGAGATTCCGCCAGCACAGATACGCAGTATTTT CATSRDSASTDTQYF
. TRBJ1-5 TRBV12-3/TRBV12-4 many TGTGCCAGCAGCCATAGGATCGATCAGCCCCAGCATTTT CASSHRIDQPQHF
. TRBJ1-5 TRBV6-1 many TGTGCCAGCAGTGAAGCGCTTCTGAGGAATCAGCCCCAGCATTTT CASSEALLRNQPQHF
. TRBJ2-7 TRBV19 few TGTGCCAGTAGTATCGGCAGAAATGGCGAGCAGTACTTC CASSIGRNGEQYF
. TRBJ2-1 TRBV7-6 few TGTGCCAGCGTTCCCCGGCCGGGGTTCAACAATGAGCAGTTCTTC CASVPRPGFNNEQFF
. TRBJ1-6 TRBV28 many TGTGCCAGCAGTCCCGGGCGGGGAATGGCTTCACCCCTCCACTTT CASSPGRGMASPLHF
. TRBJ2-5 TRBV29-1 many TGCAGCGTTGAAGATCGGGACAACCAAGAGACCCAGTACTTC CSVEDRDNQETQYF
. TRBJ1-5 TRBV19 few TGTGCCAGTAGTATTTTTGACAGCCCCAATCAGCCCCAGCATTTT CASSIFDSPNQPQHF
. TRBJ2-1 TRBV11-3 . TGTGCCAGCAGCTTATCTAGCGCGGATAACTTCTACAATGAGCAGTTCTTC CASSLSSADNFYNEQFF
TRBD1 TRBJ1-6 TRBV6-5 few TGTGCCAGCAGTTACTTCAGGACAGGGGCCAGCTCCTATAATTCACCCCTCCACTTT CASSYFRTGASSYNSPLHF
. TRBJ1-2 TRBV7-3 many TGTGCCAGCAGCTTAGGGTCCAATCGAGGAGGCTACACCTTC CASSLGSNRGGYTF
. TRBJ2-7 TRBV11-2 many TGTGCCAGCAGCCCCGAAGGGGGGTCAGGGTACGAGCAGTACTTC CASSPEGGSGYEQYF
TRBD2 TRBJ2-3 TRBV12-5 many TGTGCTAGTGGTTACCCTAGCGGGGGCACAGATACGCAGTATTTT CASGYPSGGTDTQYF
TRBD2 TRBJ2-1 TRBV7-9 many TGTGCCAGCAGCCTCCCCACTAGCGGGATCAACAATGAGCAGTTCTTC CASSLPTSGINNEQFF
. TRBJ2-1 TRBV11-2 many TGTGCCAGCAGCCCCCTGTCGGGGCACAATGAGCAGTTCTTC CASSPLSGHNEQFF
TRBD1 TRBJ2-7 TRBV2 . TGTGCCAGCAGGAAGACAGGGGGCGACAGCTCCTACGAGCAGTACTTC CASRKTGGDSSYEQYF
. TRBJ2-3 TRBV6-1 once TGTGCCAGCAAGGCGTCTTCAAGGGCAGATACGCAGTATTTT CASKASSRADTQYF
. TRBJ2-7 TRBV7-9 . TGTGCCAGCAGCTTAGGCACTATCTACGAGCAGTACTTC CASSLGTIYEQYF
TRBD1 TRBJ2-5 TRBV20-1 . TGCAGTGCTAGAGCCGGGACAGGGGCCAGGACCCAGTACTTC CSARAGTGARTQYF
TRBD1 TRBJ2-1 TRBV9 . TGTGCCAGCACCCAGACCGGGACAGGGGCCTACAATGAGCAGTTCTTC CASTQTGTGAYNEQFF
. TRBJ1-3 TRBV14 few TGTGCCAGCAGCCAAGTAGCCAGCTCTGGAAACACCATATATTTT CASSQVASSGNTIYF
. TRBJ1-2 TRBV2 many TGTGCCAGCAGTCCCGGGACGGCCTTTTGGAAAGCGCGTGGCTACACCTTC CASSPGTAFWKARGYTF
TRBD2 TRBJ2-2 TRBV2 many TGTGCCAGCAGTCAAAGCGGGGGGCCACCTACCGGGGAGCTGTTTTTT CASSQSGGPPTGELFF
TRBD2 TRBJ2-3 TRBV20-1 many TGCAGTGCTAGCGGGACTAGCGGGTCTACTAGCACAGATACGCAGTATTTT CSASGTSGSTSTDTQYF
. TRBJ1-3 TRBV7-9 . TGTGCCAGCAGCTTTTCCATGCGCGGAAACACCATATATTTT CASSFSMRGNTIYF
TRBD1 TRBJ1-1 TRBV12-3/TRBV12-4 many TGTGCCAGCGCCTTGGGACAGGCGGCCCCTGAAGCTTTCTTT CASALGQAAPEAFF
. TRBJ1-3 TRBV9 . TGTGCCAGCAGCGTAGCAGGGTGGGGAAACACCATATATTTT CASSVAGWGNTIYF
. TRBJ2-7 TRBV5-1 many TGTGCCAGCAGCTCCTCCTACGAGCAGTACTTC CASSSSYEQYF